The 18 T cell receptor beta chains listed next were all sequenced from one sample in a study of cytomegalovirus exposure and HLA in healthy donors. PCR used 60 Vbeta primers and 13 Jbeta primers. Assay: immunoSEQ multiplex PCR; the TCRdb copy retains only in-frame clones and omits some. This table holds more than 45,000 clones, approximately 67% found once. Material for sequencing was PBMCs. The source is a man aged 30 to 45 in good health and CMV-seronegative.

Points on this clone: A read error may produce the germline difference seen at one junction end. The chain employs TRBV5-1 and TRBJ2-7; possible D gene TRBD1, 6 bases. This CDR3 is 13 amino acids long. The V gene's germline CDR1 is SGHRS and CDR2 YFSETQ. CDR3 protein: CASSYDRDRNADF. In DNA, the CDR3 is TGCGCCAGCAGCTACGACAGAGACAGGAACGCAGACTTC.

V gene TRBV11-3 combines with J gene TRBJ2-1; D gene uncertain. Germline V gene sequence: CDR1 SGHNT, CDR2 YENEEA. The CDR3 consists of 15 residues. Trimming removed 5 bases at V and 8 bases at J, with 19 bases between. The CDR3 is CASSPRSTRSYEQFF. CDR3 coding DNA: TGTGCCAGCAGCCCCCGGTCTACGAGGAGCTATGAGCAGTTCTTC.

This sequence joins TRBV4-1 and TRBJ2-2; D perhaps matches TRBD2 (6 bases). CDR1 is MGHRA, CDR2 YSYEKL, per germline. Trimming shortened V by 0 bases and J by 5 bases, and 13 bases separated the two germline ends. The CDR3 runs to 16 residues. The chain's CDR3 is CASSQDVQRATGELFF. CDR3 in DNA: TGCGCCAGCAGCCAAGATGTACAGCGGGCGACCGGGGAGCTGTTTTTT.

This clone was counted between two and nine times. V is TRBV2 and J is TRBJ2-7; TRBD2 matches 13 bases. Germline-derived CDR1 and CDR2 are SNHLY and FYNNEI. The CDR3 is 14 amino acids. V lost 6 bases and J lost 6; bases outside the gene matches: 5. CDR3 region: CASSSGTSGTEQYF. The CDR3 bases are TGTGCCAGCAGCTCCGGGACTAGCGGGACCGAGCAGTACTTC.

This chain connects TRBV7-8 to TRBJ2-7; no clear D. Trimming stripped 4 bases from V and 0 bases from J, with 19 bases between. The CDR3 covers 17 residues. Germline lookup yields CDR1 SGHVS and CDR2 FQNEAQ. The CDR3 coding sequence is TGTGCCAGCAGCTCCGGCCGGAAGGAGATACCCTCCTACGAGCAGTACTTC. Translated: CASSSGRKEIPSYEQYF.

The J gene is TRBJ2-3, the V gene TRBV25-1, with D possibly TRBD1 on 6 matching bases. V was pared by 3 bases and J by 4 bases, with 11 bases between. This CDR3 comprises 14 residues. The V gene's germline CDR1 is MGHDK and CDR2 SYGVNS. In DNA form, the CDR3 reads TGTGCCAGCAGTGAGGGGGCAGGGCCAGATACGCAGTATTTT. It translates to CASSEGAGPDTQYF.

V and J are TRBV6-5 and TRBJ2-5, with TRBD1 as a possible D gene (6 bases). This CDR3 is 15 amino acids long. CDR1 is MNHEY and CDR2 is SVGAGI in the germline V gene. V lost 4 bases and J lost 2, with 14 bases in between. CDR3: CASSSPTGNQETQYF. The CDR3 DNA reads TGTGCCAGCAGTTCACCTACAGGGAATCAAGAGACCCAGTACTTC.

The genes are TRBV27 and TRBJ1-5, with TRBD1 matching 7 bases. Germline trimming cut 6 bases from V and 4 bases from J; bases unmatched to any gene: 6. This CDR3 has 14 amino acids. The V gene's germline CDR1 is MNHEY and CDR2 SMNVEV (reference sequence). The CDR3 here is CASRPGTDNQPQHF. CDR3 in DNA: TGTGCCAGCAGACCCGGGACAGATAATCAGCCCCAGCATTTT.

V and J are TRBV5-6 and TRBJ2-7; 14 positions match TRBD2. CDR1 is SGHDT, CDR2 YYEEEE, per germline. Trimming at V came to 1 base and at J to 5 bases, leaving 5 bases not matched to a gene. This CDR3 is built from 16 residues. Written as DNA, the CDR3 is TGTGCCAGCAGCTTGCCTGGGACTAGCGGGAGCCACGAGCAGTACTTC. It specifies CASSLPGTSGSHEQYF.

The V and J genes are TRBV4-1 and TRBJ2-7; D might be TRBD2 (5 bases). The CDR3 extends over 14 amino acids. V lost 6 bases and J lost 4, with 16 bases in between. Germline CDR1 MGHRA, CDR2 YSYEKL. CDR3 region: CASSRVGSSYEQYF. The CDR3 DNA is TGCGCCAGCAGTAGGGTAGGGAGTAGTTACGAGCAGTACTTC.

The V call is TRBV6-1, the J call TRBJ2-1, with D possibly matching TRBD1 (5 bases). V gave up 1 base and J gave up 7 bases, with 8 bases separating them. Germline V lookup: CDR1 MNHNS, CDR2 SASEGT. There are 13 residues in the CDR3. In DNA, the CDR3 is TGTGCCAGCAGTGAAGGGACATGGAATGAGCAGTTCTTC. Its protein product is CASSEGTWNEQFF.

V usage is TRBV27 and J usage is TRBJ2-7, with D possibly matching TRBD1 (5 bases). Trimming removed 0 bases from V and 6 bases from J, with 12 bases in between. The CDR3 loop spans 14 amino acids. CDR1 and CDR2 from the germline V gene are MNHEY and SMNVEV (reference sequence). The chain's CDR3 is CASSLSRRVLEQYF. The CDR3 nucleotides are TGTGCCAGCAGTTTATCACGCAGGGTCCTCGAGCAGTACTTC.

This clone was counted once. DNA of the CDR3: TGTGCCAGCAGCGGGGACAGGAGGATTTACGAGCAGTACTTC. Protein: CASSGDRRIYEQYF. This sequence joins TRBV5-4 and TRBJ2-7; 8 bases line up with TRBD1. J lost 4 bases, V lost 4 bases, and 7 bases had no gene match. The germline V gene encodes CDR1 SGHNT and CDR2 YYREEE (reference sequence). The CDR3 is made up of 14 amino acids.

This chain uses TRBV4-1 with TRBJ2-1; 13 bases match TRBD2. Per germline, CDR1 MGHRA and CDR2 YSYEKL. V gave up 4 bases and J gave up 3 bases; unmatched junction bases: 0. There are 15 residues in the CDR3. The CDR3 nucleotides read TGCGCCAGCAGCCGGACTAGCGGGAGCTACAATGAGCAGTTCTTC. It is translated as CASSRTSGSYNEQFF.

The chain recombines TRBV29-1 with TRBJ1-1, with 8 bases lining up with TRBD1. From germline, CDR1 is SQVTM and CDR2 ANQGSEA. Germline trimming cut 5 bases from V and 8 bases from J; bases unmatched to any gene: 4. The length of the CDR3 is 11 residues. The CDR3 DNA follows: TGCAGCGTTACTTGGACAGGGGAAGCTTTCTTT. This translates into CSVTWTGEAFF. Using reference TRBV29-1 and TRBJ1-1 for the parts outside the CDR3, the full variable domain is SAVISQKPSRDICQRGTSLTIQCQVDSQVTMMFWYRQQPGQSLTLIATANQGSEATYESGFVIDKFPISRPNLTFSTLTVSNMSPEDSSIYLCSVTWTGEAFFGQGTRLTVV.

This sequence joins TRBV9 and TRBJ2-2; D possibly corresponds to TRBD2 (6 bases). The CDR3 sequence is 17 residues long. The germline V gene has CDR1 SGDLS and CDR2 YYNGEE. V dropped 1 base and J dropped 1 base, with 14 bases sitting between them. CDR3 residues: CASSVWSGTLNTGELFF. In DNA form, the CDR3 reads TGTGCCAGCAGCGTATGGTCCGGGACTTTGAACACCGGGGAGCTGTTTTTT.

The chain combines TRBV7-2 with TRBJ1-2, with D unresolved. V was pared by 5 bases and J by 8 bases, with 15 bases between. The V gene's germline CDR1 is SGHTA and CDR2 FQGNSA. This CDR3 spans 13 amino acids. The CDR3 loop is CASSPRYREGYTF. Written as DNA, the CDR3 is TGTGCCAGCAGCCCCCGGTACAGAGAGGGCTACACCTTC.

The rearrangement joins TRBV9 to TRBJ1-1, with D maybe TRBD1 (6 bases). The CDR3 extends over 15 amino acids. Germline V gene data show CDR1 as SGDLS and CDR2 as YYNGEE. The V gene lost 4 bases and the J gene lost 6 bases, with 19 bases spanning the gap. The CDR3 sequence: CASSTLRGAGSEAFF. Written as DNA, the CDR3 is TGTGCCAGCAGCACCTTGCGGGGGGCCGGGTCTGAAGCTTTCTTT. The whole variable domain, filled in from reference TRBV9 and TRBJ1-1, reads DSGVTQTPKHLITATGQRVTLRCSPRSGDLSVYWYQQSLDQGLQFLIQYYNGEERAKGNILERFSAQQFPDLHSELNLSSLELGDSALYFCASSTLRGAGSEAFFGQGTRLTVV.